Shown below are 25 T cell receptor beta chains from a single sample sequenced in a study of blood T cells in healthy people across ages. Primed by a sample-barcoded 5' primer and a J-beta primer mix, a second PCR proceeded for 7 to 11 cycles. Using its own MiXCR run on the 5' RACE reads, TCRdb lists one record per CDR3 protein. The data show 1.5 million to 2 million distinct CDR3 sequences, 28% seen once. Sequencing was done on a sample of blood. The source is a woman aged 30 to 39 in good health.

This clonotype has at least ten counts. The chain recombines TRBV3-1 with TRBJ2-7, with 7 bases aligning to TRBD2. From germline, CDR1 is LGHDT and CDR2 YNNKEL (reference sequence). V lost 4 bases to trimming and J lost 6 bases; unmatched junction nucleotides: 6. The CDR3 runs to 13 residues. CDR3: CASSLTGTTEQYF. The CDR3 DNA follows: TGTGCCAGCAGCCTGACCGGGACTACCGAGCAGTACTTC.

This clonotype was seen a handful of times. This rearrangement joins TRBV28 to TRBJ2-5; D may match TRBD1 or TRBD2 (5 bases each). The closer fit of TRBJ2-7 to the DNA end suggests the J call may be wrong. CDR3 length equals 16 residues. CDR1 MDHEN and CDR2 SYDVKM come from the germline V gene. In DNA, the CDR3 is TGTGCCAGCAGTTTAAAGTCGAGGGGCTGGACCCACGAGCAGTACTTC. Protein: CASSLKSRGWTHEQYF.

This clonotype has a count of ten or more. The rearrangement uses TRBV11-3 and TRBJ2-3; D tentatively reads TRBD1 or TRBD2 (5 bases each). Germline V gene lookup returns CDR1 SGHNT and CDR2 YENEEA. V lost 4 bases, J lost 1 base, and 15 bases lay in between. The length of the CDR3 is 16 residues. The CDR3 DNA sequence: TGTGCCAGCAGCTCCCGGGACGATCAACGCACAGATACGCAGTATTTT. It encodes CASSSRDDQRTDTQYF.

The DNA of the CDR3 is TGTGCCAGCAGATCGCAGTTCAGCTACTACAATGAGCAGTTCTTC. Protein sequence: CASRSQFSYYNEQFF. The chain links TRBV5-6 to TRBJ2-1, with no clear D. Germline CDR1 reads SGHDT; CDR2 reads YYEEEE. This CDR3 is 15 amino acids long. V lost 5 bases and J 3 bases, leaving 15 bases between the germline ends.

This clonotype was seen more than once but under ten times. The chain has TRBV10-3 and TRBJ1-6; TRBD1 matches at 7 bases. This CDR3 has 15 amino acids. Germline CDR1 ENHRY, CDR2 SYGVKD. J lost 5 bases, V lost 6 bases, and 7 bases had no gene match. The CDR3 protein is CAIRRDRANNSPLHF. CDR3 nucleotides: TGTGCCATCAGGAGAGACAGGGCCAATAATTCACCCCTCCACTTT.

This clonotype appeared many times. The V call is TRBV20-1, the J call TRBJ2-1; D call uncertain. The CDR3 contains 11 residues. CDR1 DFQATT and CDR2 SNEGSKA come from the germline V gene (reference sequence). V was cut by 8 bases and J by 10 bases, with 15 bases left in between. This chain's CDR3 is CSTKVVWEQFF. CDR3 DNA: TGCAGTACTAAGGTAGTATGGGAGCAGTTCTTC.

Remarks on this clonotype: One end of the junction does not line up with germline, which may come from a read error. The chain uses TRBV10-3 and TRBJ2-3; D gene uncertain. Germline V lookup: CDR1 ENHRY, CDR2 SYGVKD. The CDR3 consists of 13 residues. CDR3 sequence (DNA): TGTGCCATCAGTGACATTATTGAGGATACGCGGTATTTT. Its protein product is CAISDIIEDTRYF.

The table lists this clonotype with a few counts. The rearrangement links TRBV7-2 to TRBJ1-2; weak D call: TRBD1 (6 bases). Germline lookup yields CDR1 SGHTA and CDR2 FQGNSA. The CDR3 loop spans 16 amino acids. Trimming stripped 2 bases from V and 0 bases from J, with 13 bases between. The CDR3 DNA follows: TGTGCCAGCAGCTTAAACAGGGCCCTCACTAACTATGGCTACACCTTC. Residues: CASSLNRALTNYGYTF. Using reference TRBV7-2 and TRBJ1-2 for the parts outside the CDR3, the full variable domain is GAGVSQSPSNKVTEKGKDVELRCDPISGHTALYWYRQSLGQGLEFLIYFQGNSAPDKSGLPSDRFSAERTGGSVSTLTIQRTQQEDSAVYLCASSLNRALTNYGYTFGSGTRLTVV.

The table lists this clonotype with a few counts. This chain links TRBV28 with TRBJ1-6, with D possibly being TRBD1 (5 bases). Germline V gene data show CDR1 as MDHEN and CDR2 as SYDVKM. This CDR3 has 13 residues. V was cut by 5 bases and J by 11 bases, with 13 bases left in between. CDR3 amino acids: CASSPGFIPPLHF. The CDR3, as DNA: TGTGCCAGCAGTCCAGGGTTTATTCCACCCCTCCACTTT.

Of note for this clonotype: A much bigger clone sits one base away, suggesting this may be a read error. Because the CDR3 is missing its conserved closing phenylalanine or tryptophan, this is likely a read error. CDR3: CSVDGTDTQYV. As DNA, the CDR3 is TGCAGCGTTGATGGAACAGATACGCAGTATGTT. The gene calls are TRBV29-1 and TRBJ2-3; unclear D gene. The CDR3 runs 11 residues. Deletions cut 3 bases from V and 3 bases from J, with 4 bases between. Per germline, CDR1 SQVTM and CDR2 ANQGSEA.

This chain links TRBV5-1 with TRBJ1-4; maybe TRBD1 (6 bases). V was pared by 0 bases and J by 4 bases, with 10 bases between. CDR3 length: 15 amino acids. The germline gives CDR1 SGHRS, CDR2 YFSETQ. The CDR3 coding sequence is TGCGCCAGCAGCTTGGCGACAGGAATTAATGAAAAACTGTTTTTT. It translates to CASSLATGINEKLFF.

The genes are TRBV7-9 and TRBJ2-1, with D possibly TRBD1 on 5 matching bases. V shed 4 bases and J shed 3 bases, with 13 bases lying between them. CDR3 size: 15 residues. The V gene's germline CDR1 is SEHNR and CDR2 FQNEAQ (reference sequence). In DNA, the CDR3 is TGTGCCAGCAGCTCGGACACGGTTGGCTACAATGAGCAGTTCTTC. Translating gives CASSSDTVGYNEQFF.

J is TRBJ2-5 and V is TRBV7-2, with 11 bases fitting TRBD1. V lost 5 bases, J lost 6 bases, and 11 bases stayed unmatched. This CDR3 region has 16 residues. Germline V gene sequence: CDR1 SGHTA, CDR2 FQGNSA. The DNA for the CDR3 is TGTGCCAGCAGCCGGACAGGGGGCAGCGGGGCCAAGACCCAGTACTTC. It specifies CASSRTGGSGAKTQYF.

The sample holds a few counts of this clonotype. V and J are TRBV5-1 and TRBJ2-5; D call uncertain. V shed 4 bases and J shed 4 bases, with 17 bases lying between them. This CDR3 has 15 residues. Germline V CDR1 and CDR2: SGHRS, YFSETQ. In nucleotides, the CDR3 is TGCGCCAGCAGCGCGGACCCGTCGGCCGGAGAGACCCAGTACTTC. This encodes CASSADPSAGETQYF.

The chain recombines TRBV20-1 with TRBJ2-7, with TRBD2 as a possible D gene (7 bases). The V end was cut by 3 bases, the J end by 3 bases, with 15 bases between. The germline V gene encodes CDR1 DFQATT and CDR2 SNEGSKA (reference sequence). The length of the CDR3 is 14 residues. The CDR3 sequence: CSARGGGGDYEQYF. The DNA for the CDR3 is TGCAGTGCTAGGGGGGGCGGGGGCGACTACGAGCAGTACTTC.

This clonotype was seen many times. The CDR3 DNA reads TGTGCCTCCATGGGGTGGGGGCGGACTGAAGCTTTCTTT. Residues: CASMGWGRTEAFF. J is TRBJ1-1 and V is TRBV7-8; a weak D match, TRBD1 (6 bases). From germline, CDR1 is SGHVS and CDR2 FQNEAQ. The V end was cut by 11 bases, the J end by 5 bases, with 18 bases between. There are 13 residues in the CDR3.

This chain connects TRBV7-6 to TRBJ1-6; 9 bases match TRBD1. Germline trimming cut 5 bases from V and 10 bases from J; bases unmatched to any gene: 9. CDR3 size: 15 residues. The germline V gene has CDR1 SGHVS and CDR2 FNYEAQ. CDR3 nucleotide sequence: TGTGCCAGCAGCCCGGGGGGGACAGGGTCATCACCCCTCCACTTT. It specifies CASSPGGTGSSPLHF.

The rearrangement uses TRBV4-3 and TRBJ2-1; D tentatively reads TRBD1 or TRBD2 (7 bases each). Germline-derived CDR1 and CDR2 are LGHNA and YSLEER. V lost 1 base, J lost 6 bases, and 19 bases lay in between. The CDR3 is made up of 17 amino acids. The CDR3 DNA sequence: TGCGCCAGCAGCCAAGCGTCAGGGGGAGGGCCGGGCAATGAGCAGTTCTTC. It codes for CASSQASGGGPGNEQFF.

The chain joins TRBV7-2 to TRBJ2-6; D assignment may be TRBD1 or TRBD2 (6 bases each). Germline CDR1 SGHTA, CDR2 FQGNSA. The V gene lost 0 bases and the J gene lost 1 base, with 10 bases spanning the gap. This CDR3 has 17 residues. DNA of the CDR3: TGTGCCAGCAGCTTAGCGGGGGGCTTTTCTGGGGCCAACGTCCTGACTTTC. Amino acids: CASSLAGGFSGANVLTF.

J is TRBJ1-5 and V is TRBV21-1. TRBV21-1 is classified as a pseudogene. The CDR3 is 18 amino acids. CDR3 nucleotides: TGTGCCAGCAGCAACGGTCAGGGCCCGACCTATAGCAATCAGCCCCAGCATTTT. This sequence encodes CASSNGQGPTYSNQPQHF.

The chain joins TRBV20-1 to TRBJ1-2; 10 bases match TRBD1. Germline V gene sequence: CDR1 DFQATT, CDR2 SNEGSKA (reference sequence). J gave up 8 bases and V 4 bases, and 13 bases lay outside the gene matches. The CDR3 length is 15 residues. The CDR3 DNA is TGCAGTGCTACACCCCTGACAGGGGGCCCTGGGGGCTACACCTTC. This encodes CSATPLTGGPGGYTF.

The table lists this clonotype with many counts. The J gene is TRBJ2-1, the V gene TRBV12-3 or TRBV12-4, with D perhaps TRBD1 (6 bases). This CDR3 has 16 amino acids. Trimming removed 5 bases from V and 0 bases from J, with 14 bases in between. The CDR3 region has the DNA TGTGCCAGCAGTGAAAGACAGGCGAGCTCCTACAATGAGCAGTTCTTC. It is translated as CASSERQASSYNEQFF.

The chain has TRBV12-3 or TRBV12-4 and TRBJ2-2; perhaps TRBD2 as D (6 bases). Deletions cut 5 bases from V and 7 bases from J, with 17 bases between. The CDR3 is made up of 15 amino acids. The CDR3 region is CASSPLRESGGELFF. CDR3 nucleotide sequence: TGTGCCAGCAGTCCCCTCCGGGAGTCGGGCGGGGAGCTGTTTTTT.

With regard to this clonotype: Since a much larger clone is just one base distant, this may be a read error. The CDR3 is CASNLRLSTDTQYF. The DNA for the CDR3 is TGTGCCAGCAACTTACGCCTCAGCACAGATACGCAGTATTTT. The rearrangement joins TRBV7-9 to TRBJ2-3; D is uncertain. Germline loops: CDR1 SEHNR, CDR2 FQNEAQ (reference sequence). The CDR3 has 14 amino acids.

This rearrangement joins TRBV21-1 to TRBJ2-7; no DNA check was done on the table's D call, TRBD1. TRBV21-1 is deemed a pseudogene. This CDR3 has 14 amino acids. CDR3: CASSTIYRVYEQYF. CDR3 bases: TGTGCCAGCAGCACAATTTACAGGGTCTACGAGCAGTACTTC.